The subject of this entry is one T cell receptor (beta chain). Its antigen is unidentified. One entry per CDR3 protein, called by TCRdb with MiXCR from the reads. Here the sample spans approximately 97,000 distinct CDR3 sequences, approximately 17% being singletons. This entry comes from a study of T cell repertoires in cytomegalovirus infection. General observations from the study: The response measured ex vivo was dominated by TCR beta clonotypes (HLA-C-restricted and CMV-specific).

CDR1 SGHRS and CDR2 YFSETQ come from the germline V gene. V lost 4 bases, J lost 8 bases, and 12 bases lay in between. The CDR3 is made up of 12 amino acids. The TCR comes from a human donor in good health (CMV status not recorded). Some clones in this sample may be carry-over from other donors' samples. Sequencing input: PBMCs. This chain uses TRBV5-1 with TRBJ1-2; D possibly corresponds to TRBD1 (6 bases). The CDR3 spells CASSNKGGGYTF. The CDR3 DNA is TGCGCCAGCAGCAACAAAGGGGGAGGCTACACCTTC.